This entry lists 17 T cell receptor beta chains sequenced from one sample in a study of T-cell memory formation after mild COVID-19 (dated by TCRdb to about 2021). Preparation of the library involved 5' RACE. For sequencing, an Illumina NovaSeq 6000 was employed. TCRdb redid the processing of the public reads, applying fastp at Q25 and MiXCR, and retained in-frame beta chains. Rows are combined by CDR3 protein, so each entry shows the most common genes and DNA. Across this sample there are approximately 260,000 distinct CDR3 sequences, with 15% to 20% seen only once. The ten largest clones take up roughly 22% of the sample. The specimen was PBMCs or a T cell subset sorted from them (not recorded which). Receptor source: a man in his late teens or twenties who had mild COVID-19 (a few samples of this study predate the infection). The sample titles of this study are shuffled in the database, so cell type and time point are left out; the donor was told from shared clones.

This clonotype was detected only a few times. This chain uses TRBV5-1 with TRBJ1-5; D gene unclear. V gave up 3 bases and J gave up 5 bases, with 12 bases separating them. There are 14 residues in the CDR3. Germline CDR1 SGHRS, CDR2 YFSETQ. The DNA of the CDR3 is TGCGCCAGCAGCTCTACACCCGCGGATCAGCCCCAGCATTTT. This codes for CASSSTPADQPQHF.

The DNA for the CDR3 is TGCAGTGCCATGGGGCCAGCAACTTCTTACGAGCAGTACTTC. Translation: CSAMGPATSYEQYF. The V gene is TRBV20-1, the J gene TRBJ2-7; D perhaps matches TRBD1 (5 bases). The CDR3 length is 14 residues. Germline V gives CDR1 DFQATT, CDR2 SNEGSKA (reference sequence). Trimming pared 6 bases from V and 4 bases from J, leaving 19 bases between.

The chain links TRBV2 to TRBJ1-6; D gene ambiguous. This CDR3 comprises 16 residues. CDR1 and CDR2 from the germline V gene are SNHLY and FYNNEI. Trimming pared 2 bases from V and 3 bases from J, leaving 11 bases between. The CDR3 sequence is CASSEQRDFYNSPLHF. As DNA, the CDR3 is TGTGCCAGCAGTGAACAGAGGGATTTCTATAATTCACCCCTCCACTTT.

The chain links TRBV11-2 to TRBJ2-5; D uncertain. Germline CDR1 SGHAT, CDR2 FQNNGV. V was trimmed by 5 bases and J by 8 bases, leaving 12 bases between them. This CDR3 is 12 amino acids long. CDR3 sequence (DNA): TGTGCCAGCAGCCTGTCCTCGTCCACCCAGTACTTC. This translates into CASSLSSSTQYF.

The J gene is TRBJ1-6, the V gene TRBV12-5; D gene ambiguous. Per germline, CDR1 LGHNT and CDR2 FRNRAP. Deletions cut 5 bases from V and 6 bases from J, with 14 bases between. The CDR3 runs to 15 residues. The CDR3 bases are TGTGCTAGTGGTCCTGTAGCGGGCGGTAATTCACCCCTCCACTTT. Its translation: CASGPVAGGNSPLHF.

The chain uses TRBV20-1 and TRBJ2-1; D call uncertain. Germline CDR1 reads DFQATT; CDR2 reads SNEGSKA (reference sequence). CDR3 size: 13 residues. The germline V and J ends were trimmed by 3 bases and 0 bases, with 6 bases remaining between them. The CDR3 reads CSASVSSYNEQFF. CDR3 DNA sequence: TGCAGTGCTAGTGTTAGCTCCTACAATGAGCAGTTCTTC.

The rearrangement joins TRBV12-3 or TRBV12-4 to TRBJ2-7; 7 bases are shared with TRBD2. This CDR3 region has 16 residues. The junction had 11 bases not matched to a gene; V was cut back by 6 bases and J by 0 bases. CDR3 in DNA: TGTGCCAGCAGCCTAGGAGGCGGACTAGTCTCCTACGAGCAGTACTTC. Encoded protein: CASSLGGGLVSYEQYF.

This clonotype was counted once. The chain combines TRBV4-1 with TRBJ1-4; a weak D match, TRBD1 (5 bases). The germline gives CDR1 MGHRA, CDR2 YSYEKL. CDR3 length equals 15 residues. V gave up 4 bases and J gave up 5 bases, with 14 bases separating them. In DNA form, the CDR3 reads TGCGCCAGCAGCCTTCGCGGCAGGGAGAATGAAAAACTGTTTTTT. Its translation is CASSLRGRENEKLFF.

This clonotype has at least ten counts. V is TRBV5-1 and J is TRBJ2-3, with D perhaps TRBD1 or TRBD2 (5 bases each). The V end was cut by 5 bases, the J end by 7 bases, with 14 bases between. Looked up from germline, CDR1 is SGHRS and CDR2 is YFSETQ. This CDR3 has 13 amino acids. CDR3 region: CASSRDGDYTQYF. DNA for the CDR3: TGCGCCAGCAGTCGGGACGGTGACTATACGCAGTATTTT.

The V gene is TRBV5-4, the J gene TRBJ2-2; 8 bases map to TRBD2. The germline V gene encodes CDR1 SGHNT and CDR2 YYREEE (reference sequence). This CDR3 comprises 16 residues. Trimming at V came to 4 bases and at J to 8 bases, leaving 13 bases not matched to a gene. The CDR3 loop is CASSPPGGGAAGELFF. CDR3 bases: TGTGCCAGCAGCCCGCCCGGGGGGGGGGCGGCAGGGGAGCTGTTTTTT. Full variable domain (outside the CDR3, taken from reference TRBV5-4 and TRBJ2-2): ETGVTQSPTHLIKTRGQQVTLRCSSQSGHNTVSWYQQALGQGPQFIFQYYREEENGRGNFPPRFSGLQFPNYSSELNVNALELDDSALYLCASSPPGGGAAGELFFGEGSRLTVL.

The chain is built from TRBV15 and TRBJ2-1; TRBD2 agrees at 10 bases. CDR1 is LNHNV and CDR2 is YYDKDF in the germline V gene (reference sequence). V trimming: 2 bases; J trimming: 5 bases; junction bases outside the gene matches: 15. The CDR3 loop spans 19 amino acids. DNA of the CDR3: TGTGCCACCAGCAGATTGACTCCAGAGACTAGCGGGCGAAACAATGAGCAGTTCTTC. Protein product: CATSRLTPETSGRNNEQFF.

The J gene is TRBJ2-4, the V gene TRBV2; D possibly uses TRBD1 or TRBD2 (5 bases each). Germline CDR1 reads SNHLY; CDR2 reads FYNNEI. V lost 6 bases to trimming and J lost 0 bases, with 12 bases between them. The CDR3 is 15 residues long. CDR3 sequence reads: CASRGDPLAKNIQYF. Here the CDR3 DNA reads TGTGCCAGCAGAGGGGACCCCTTAGCCAAAAACATTCAGTACTTC.

This chain connects TRBV28 to TRBJ2-5; D is uncertain. The CDR3 has 12 amino acids. Trimming took off 4 bases at V and 5 bases at J, with 8 bases between the two ends. Germline loops: CDR1 MDHEN, CDR2 SYDVKM. The CDR3 DNA is TGTGCCAGCAGTTCGGAGCTGGAGACCCAGTACTTC. Amino acid sequence: CASSSELETQYF.

This clonotype was seen more than once but under ten times. V and J are TRBV7-2 and TRBJ2-3; D might be TRBD2 (5 bases). This CDR3 has 14 residues. Germline V CDR1 and CDR2: SGHTA, FQGNSA. With 1 base removed from V and 3 bases from J, the gap between germline ends came to 8 bases. CDR3 DNA sequence: TGTGCCAGCAGCTTAGTGAGGACTACAGATACGCAGTATTTT. It is translated as CASSLVRTTDTQYF.

This clonotype has at least ten counts. The chain couples TRBV6-2 or TRBV6-3 to TRBJ1-4; D not resolved. The V gene lost 5 bases and the J gene lost 6 bases, with 7 bases spanning the gap. The CDR3 sequence is 12 residues long. Per the germline V gene, CDR1 is MNHEY and CDR2 is SVGEGT. CDR3 in DNA: TGTGCCAGCAGTCCCGGGGATGAAAAACTGTTTTTT. Translating it yields CASSPGDEKLFF.

The rearrangement joins TRBV12-3 or TRBV12-4 to TRBJ2-5; no clear D gene. V lost 3 bases and J 3 bases, leaving 11 bases between the germline ends. This CDR3 region has 14 residues. The CDR3 bases are TGTGCCAGCAGTTTTGGGTGGGCAGAAGAGACCCAGTACTTC. It yields the protein CASSFGWAEETQYF.

The CDR3 protein is CASSHRGRAEKLFF. The DNA for the CDR3 is TGTGCCAGCAGCCACAGGGGTAGGGCTGAAAAACTGTTTTTT. This chain joins TRBV7-9 and TRBJ1-4; 7 bases agree with TRBD1. The junction had 7 bases not matched to a gene; V was cut back by 5 bases and J by 7 bases. Germline V lookup: CDR1 SEHNR, CDR2 FQNEAQ (reference sequence). The CDR3 is made up of 14 amino acids.